The clone carrying this T cell receptor beta chain has only a few counts. Its antigen is unknown. Sample-barcoded 5' priming and a J-beta primer mix drove a second PCR of 7 to 11 cycles. TCRdb reanalysed the 5' RACE reads using MiXCR and keeps one entry per CDR3 protein. The sample has 750,000 to 850,000 distinct CDR3 sequences, around 25% seen once. The study drew donors from healthy Caucasian individuals in Russia aged roughly 6 to 95. The CDR3 covers 13 residues. The V end lost 0 bases, the J end lost 8 bases, and 10 bases lay between the germline ends. Germline assignment: CDR1 SEHNR and CDR2 FQNEAQ (reference sequence). The source of the sample is a study of blood T cells in healthy people across ages. Study results and caveats: Any conclusive comparison of naive versus antigen-experienced cells was prevented by using unsorted PBMCs. The unknown donor CMV status may have confounded expanded clonotype changes.

The data were also submitted as part of a second study, on T cells of mothers and their children. In that study: Approximately 3 million TCR beta reads per child versus over 8 million per mother.

The sequencing sample was made of blood. This rearrangement joins TRBV7-9 to TRBJ1-2; possible D gene TRBD1, 6 bases. This TCR came from a boy between 10 and 17 years old in good health. The CDR3 DNA sequence: TGTGCCAGCAGCTTAGCGCCAGGGGAAGGCTACACCTTC. This encodes CASSLAPGEGYTF.